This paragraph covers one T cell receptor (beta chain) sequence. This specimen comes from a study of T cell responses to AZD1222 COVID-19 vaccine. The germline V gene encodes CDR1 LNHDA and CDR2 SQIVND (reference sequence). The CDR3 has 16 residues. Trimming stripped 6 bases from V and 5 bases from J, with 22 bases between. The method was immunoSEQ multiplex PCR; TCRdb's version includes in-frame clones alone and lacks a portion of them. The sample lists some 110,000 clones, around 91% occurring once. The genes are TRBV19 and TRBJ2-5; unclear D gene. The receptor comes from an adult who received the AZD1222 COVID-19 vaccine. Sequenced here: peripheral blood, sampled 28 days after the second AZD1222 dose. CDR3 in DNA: TGTGCCAGTAGCCCTCGCTTGGGCCCAAGTGGCGAGACCCAGTACTTC. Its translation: CASSPRLGPSGETQYF.